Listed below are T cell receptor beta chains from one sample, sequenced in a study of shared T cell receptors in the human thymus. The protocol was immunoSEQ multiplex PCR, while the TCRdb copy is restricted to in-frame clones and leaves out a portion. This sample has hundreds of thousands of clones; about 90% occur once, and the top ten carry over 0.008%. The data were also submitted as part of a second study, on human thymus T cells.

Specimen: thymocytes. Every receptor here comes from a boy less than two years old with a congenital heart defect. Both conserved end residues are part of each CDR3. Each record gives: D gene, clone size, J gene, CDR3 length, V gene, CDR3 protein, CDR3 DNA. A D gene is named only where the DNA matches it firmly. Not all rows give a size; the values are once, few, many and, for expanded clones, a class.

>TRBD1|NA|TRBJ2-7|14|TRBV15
CATSRGTGGYEQYF
TGTGCCACCAGCAGAGGAACAGGGGGATACGAGCAGTACTTC
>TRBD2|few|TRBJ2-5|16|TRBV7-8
CASSLRGTSGSAGEYF
TGTGCCAGCAGCCTAAGGGGGACTAGCGGGAGCGCGGGGGAGTACTTC
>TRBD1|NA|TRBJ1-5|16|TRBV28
CASYDRQGELGQPQHF
TGTGCCAGCTACGACCGACAGGGGGAGCTGGGTCAGCCCCAGCATTTT
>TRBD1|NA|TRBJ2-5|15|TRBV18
CASSPLRTGKETQYF
TGTGCCAGCTCACCCTTAAGGACAGGGAAAGAGACCCAGTACTTC
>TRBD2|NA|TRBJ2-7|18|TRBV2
CASSEAGTSGLVPYEQYF
TGTGCCAGCAGTGAAGCGGGGACTAGCGGGCTGGTCCCCTACGAGCAGTACTTC
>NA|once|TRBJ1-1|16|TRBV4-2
CASSQRQSRMNTEAFF
TGTGCCAGCAGCCAAAGACAGAGCCGGATGAACACTGAAGCTTTCTTT
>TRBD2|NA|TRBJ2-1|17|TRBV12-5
CASGLVRGSGSYNEQFF
TGTGCTAGTGGTTTGGTACGGGGAAGCGGGAGCTACAATGAGCAGTTCTTC
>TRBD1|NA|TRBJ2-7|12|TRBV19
CATHDRAYEQYF
TGTGCCACTCATGACAGGGCCTACGAGCAGTACTTC
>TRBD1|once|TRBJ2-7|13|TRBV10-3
CAISGTGTGEQYF
TGTGCCATCAGTGGGACAGGAACGGGGGAGCAGTACTTC
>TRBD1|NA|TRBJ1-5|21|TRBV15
CATSRDNRRDRVPLSNQPQHF
TGTGCCACCAGCAGAGACAACCGACGGGACAGGGTACCCCTAAGCAATCAGCCCCAGCATTTT
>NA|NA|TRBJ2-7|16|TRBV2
CASSESRETDSYEQYF
TGTGCCAGCAGTGAATCCAGAGAGACTGATTCCTACGAGCAGTACTTC
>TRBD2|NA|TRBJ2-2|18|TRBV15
CATSRVKASGGDTGELFF
TGTGCCACCAGCAGAGTTAAGGCTAGCGGGGGGGACACCGGGGAGCTGTTTTTT
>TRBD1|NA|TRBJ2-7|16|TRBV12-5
CASGLAGTGPPYEQYF
TGTGCTAGTGGTTTGGCGGGGACAGGGCCCCCCTACGAGCAGTACTTC
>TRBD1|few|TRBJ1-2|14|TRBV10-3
CAISPTGEDYGYTF
TGTGCCATCAGTCCGACAGGGGAGGACTATGGCTACACCTTC
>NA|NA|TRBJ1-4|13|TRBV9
CASSVEGDEKLFF
TGTGCCAGCAGCGTAGAGGGGGATGAAAAACTGTTTTTT
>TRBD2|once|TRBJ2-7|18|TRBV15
CATSFRCGVGGGSYEQYF
TGTGCCACCAGCTTCCGCTGTGGGGTGGGCGGGGGGTCCTACGAGCAGTACTTC
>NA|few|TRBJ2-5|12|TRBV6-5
CASSYTKETQYF
TGTGCCAGCAGTTACACTAAAGAGACCCAGTACTTC
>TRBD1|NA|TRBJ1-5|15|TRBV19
CASSSEGAYIQPQHF
TGTGCCAGTAGTAGCGAGGGGGCGTATATTCAGCCCCAGCATTTT
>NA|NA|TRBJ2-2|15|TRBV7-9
CASSWTGTDTGELFF
TGTGCCAGCAGCTGGACCGGGACTGACACCGGGGAGCTGTTTTTT
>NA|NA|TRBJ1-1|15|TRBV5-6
CASSPVFRGVTEAFF
TGTGCCAGCAGCCCCGTATTTAGGGGCGTCACTGAAGCTTTCTTT
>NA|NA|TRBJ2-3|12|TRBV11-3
CASSSSTDTQYF
TGTGCCAGCAGCTCAAGCACAGATACGCAGTATTTT
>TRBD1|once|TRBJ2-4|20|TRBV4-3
CASSQEGGQGRVLSKNIQYF
TGCGCCAGCAGCCAAGAAGGCGGACAGGGACGGGTGTTATCCAAAAACATTCAGTACTTC
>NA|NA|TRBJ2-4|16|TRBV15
CATSRVPALAKNIQYF
TGTGCCACCAGCAGAGTCCCTGCGCTAGCCAAAAACATTCAGTACTTC
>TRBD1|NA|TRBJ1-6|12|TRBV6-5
CASKSTGAPLHF
TGTGCCAGCAAATCCACAGGGGCACCCCTCCACTTT
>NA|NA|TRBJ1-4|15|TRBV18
CASSRLSATNEKLFF
TGTGCCAGCTCTCGCCTTAGTGCAACTAATGAAAAACTGTTTTTT
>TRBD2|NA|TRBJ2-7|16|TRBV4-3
CASSQDFAGGPHEQYF
TGCGCCAGCAGCCAAGATTTTGCGGGAGGGCCACACGAGCAGTACTTC
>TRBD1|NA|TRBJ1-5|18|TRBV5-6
CASSYSGTGTFSNQPQHF
TGTGCCAGCAGCTACTCCGGGACAGGGACCTTCAGCAATCAGCCCCAGCATTTT
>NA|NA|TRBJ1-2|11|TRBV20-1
CSASTGYGYTF
TGCAGTGCCTCCACAGGGTATGGCTACACCTTC
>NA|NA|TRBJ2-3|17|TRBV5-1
CASSLANGAGLSDTQYF
TGCGCCAGCAGCTTGGCAAATGGGGCAGGGCTGTCCGATACGCAGTATTTT
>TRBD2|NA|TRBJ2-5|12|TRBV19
CASSGREETQYF
TGTGCCAGTAGTGGGAGGGAAGAGACCCAGTACTTC
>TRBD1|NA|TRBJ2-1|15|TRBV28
CASLIGTGSYNEQFF
TGTGCCAGCCTGATCGGGACAGGCTCCTACAATGAGCAGTTCTTC
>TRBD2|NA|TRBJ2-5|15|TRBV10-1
CASRFTSGAQETQYF
TGCGCCAGCAGGTTCACTAGCGGGGCTCAAGAGACCCAGTACTTC
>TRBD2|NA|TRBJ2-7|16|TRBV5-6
CASSGRTSGGNYEQYF
TGTGCCAGCAGCGGGCGGACTAGCGGGGGCAACTACGAGCAGTACTTC
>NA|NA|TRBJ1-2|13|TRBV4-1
CASSQNQRYGYTF
TGCGCCAGCAGCCAAAATCAGAGGTATGGCTACACCTTC
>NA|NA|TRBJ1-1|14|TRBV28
CASSLGPRAPEAFF
TGTGCCAGCAGTTTAGGACCGAGGGCCCCCGAAGCTTTCTTT
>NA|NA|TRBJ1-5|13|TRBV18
CASSPTRGQPQHF
TGTGCCAGCTCACCTACTAGGGGGCAGCCCCAGCATTTT
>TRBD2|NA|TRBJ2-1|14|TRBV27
CASAGLAGGKEQFF
TGTGCCAGCGCTGGACTAGCGGGAGGGAAGGAGCAGTTCTTC
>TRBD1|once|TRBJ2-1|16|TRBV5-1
CASSPGRGQGDNEQFF
TGCGCCAGCAGTCCAGGTCGAGGACAGGGTGACAATGAGCAGTTCTTC
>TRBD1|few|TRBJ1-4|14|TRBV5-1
CASSLQGTSGKLFF
TGCGCCAGCAGCTTACAGGGGACGTCTGGAAAACTGTTTTTT
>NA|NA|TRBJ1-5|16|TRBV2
CASRRTVEGGNQPQHF
TGTGCCAGCAGGAGGACAGTTGAGGGAGGCAATCAGCCCCAGCATTTT
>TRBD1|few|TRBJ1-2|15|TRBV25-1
CASSERDSSNYGYTF
TGTGCCAGCAGTGAAAGGGACAGTTCTAACTATGGCTACACCTTC
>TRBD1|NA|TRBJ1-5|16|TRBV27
CASSTRTGGRDQPQHF
TGTGCCAGCAGTACCCGGACAGGGGGCAGGGATCAGCCCCAGCATTTT
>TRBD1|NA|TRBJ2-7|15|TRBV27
CASRRGTGGLYEQYF
TGTGCCAGCAGGCGCGGGACAGGGGGTCTCTACGAGCAGTACTTC
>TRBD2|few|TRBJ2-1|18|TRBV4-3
CASSQDWRTRAPGDEQFF
TGCGCCAGCAGCCAAGATTGGAGGACTAGGGCCCCTGGGGATGAGCAGTTCTTC
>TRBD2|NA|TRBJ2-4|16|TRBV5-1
CASSLAGTSNENIQYF
TGCGCCAGCAGCTTGGCGGGGACTAGCAACGAAAACATTCAGTACTTC
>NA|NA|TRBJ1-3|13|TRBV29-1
CSARAGSGNTIYF
TGCAGCGCCAGAGCAGGTTCTGGAAACACCATATATTTT
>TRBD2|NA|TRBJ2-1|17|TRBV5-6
CASSYQREAGSYNEQFF
TGTGCCAGCAGCTACCAGCGGGAGGCGGGGTCCTACAATGAGCAGTTCTTC
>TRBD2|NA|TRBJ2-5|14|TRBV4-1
CASSQERGGETQYF
TGCGCCAGCAGCCAAGAACGGGGGGGCGAGACCCAGTACTTC
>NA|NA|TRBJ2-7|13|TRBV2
CASSSLRRGEQYF
TGTGCCAGCAGTTCTCTTCGAAGGGGCGAGCAGTACTTC
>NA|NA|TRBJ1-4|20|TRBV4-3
CASSQDPGTGGVGANEKLFF
TGCGCCAGCAGCCAAGATCCCGGCACAGGTGGGGTCGGTGCTAATGAAAAACTGTTTTTT
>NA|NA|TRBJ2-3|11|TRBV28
CASSNTDTQYF
TGTGCCAGCAGCAACACAGATACGCAGTATTTT
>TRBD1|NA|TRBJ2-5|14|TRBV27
CASSLRTGQETQYF
TGTGCCAGCAGTTTACGGACAGGACAAGAGACCCAGTACTTC
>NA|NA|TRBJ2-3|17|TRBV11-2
CASSLDPRVVRTDTQYF
TGTGCCAGCAGCTTAGACCCCAGGGTCGTCCGCACAGATACGCAGTATTTT
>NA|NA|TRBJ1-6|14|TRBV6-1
CASSEPSGDSPLHF
TGTGCCAGCAGTGAACCCTCAGGGGATTCACCCCTCCACTTT